The 30 T cell receptor beta chains listed next were all sequenced from one sample in a study of blood T cell repertoires in COVID-19. Assay: immunoSEQ multiplex PCR; the TCRdb copy retains only in-frame clones and omits some. The repertoire has roughly 160,000 clones, about four fifths of them found once; the top ten carry roughly 3.4%. The sequencing input was PBMCs or T cells enriched from blood (not recorded which). All receptors come from a woman aged 60 to 75 who had recovered from COVID-19.

V and J are TRBV5-1 and TRBJ2-2; D is uncertain. The CDR3 totals 13 residues. CDR1 and CDR2 from the germline V gene are SGHRS and YFSETQ. V lost 7 bases to trimming and J lost 7 bases, with 14 bases between them. CDR3 residues: CASSLEVIGELFF. CDR3 in DNA: TGCGCCAGCTCTCTCGAGGTAATCGGGGAGCTGTTTTTT.

In this sample, this clone turned up many times. The rearrangement uses TRBV5-1 and TRBJ2-7, with 11 bases that match TRBD2. Germline CDR1 is SGHRS and CDR2 is YFSETQ. This CDR3 region has 16 residues. V shed 4 bases, J shed 2 bases, and the junction held 8 bases outside the gene matches. DNA of the CDR3: TGCGCCAGCAGCCGCGGAGGTAGCGGGGGGGCCTACGAGCAGTACTTC. Translated: CASSRGGSGGAYEQYF.

This sequence joins TRBV9 and TRBJ2-7; D not resolved. Germline V gives CDR1 SGDLS, CDR2 YYNGEE. The CDR3 has 14 amino acids. V was pared by 1 base and J by 0 bases, with 8 bases between. This CDR3 is CASSVYESSYEQYF. DNA for the CDR3: TGTGCCAGCAGCGTATACGAGAGCTCCTACGAGCAGTACTTC.

V and J are TRBV4-1 and TRBJ1-3, with TRBD1 matching over 7 bases. The CDR3 runs 14 residues. J gave up 7 bases and V 5 bases, and 8 bases lay outside the gene matches. In germline, CDR1 is MGHRA, CDR2 YSYEKL. The DNA of the CDR3 is TGCGCCAGCAGCGGGGACAGAGAAGTGAACACCATATATTTT. Residues: CASSGDREVNTIYF.

This clone was recorded once. The chain links TRBV9 to TRBJ2-5, with TRBD2 matching 13 bases. Germline CDR1 SGDLS, CDR2 YYNGEE. This CDR3 has 16 amino acids. With V trimmed by 5 bases and J by 2 bases, 6 bases remained unmatched. The CDR3 DNA reads as TGTGCCAGCAGTGATGGGACTAGCGGGGTTCAAGAGACCCAGTACTTC. Its translation is CASSDGTSGVQETQYF.

V usage is TRBV5-5 and J usage is TRBJ2-2; maybe TRBD1 (5 bases). Deletions cut 1 base from V and 4 bases from J, with 11 bases between. The CDR3 loop spans 15 amino acids. CDR1 and CDR2 (germline): SGHKS, YYEKEE (reference sequence). The CDR3 reads CASSLHDSTTGELFF. In DNA, the CDR3 is TGTGCCAGCAGCTTGCACGACAGCACCACCGGGGAGCTGTTTTTT. The whole variable domain, filled in from reference TRBV5-5 and TRBJ2-2, reads DAGVTQSPTHLIKTRGQQVTLRCSPISGHKSVSWYQQVLGQGPQFIFQYYEKEERGRGNFPDRFSARQFPNYSSELNVNALLLGDSALYLCASSLHDSTTGELFFGEGSRLTVL.

The chain employs TRBV27 and TRBJ2-3, with 8 bases fitting TRBD2. This CDR3 comprises 17 residues. Germline lookup yields CDR1 MNHEY and CDR2 SMNVEV (reference sequence). V was clipped by 1 base and J by 5 bases; unmatched bases: 11. This CDR3 reads CASSLWAGGAYQDTQYF. The CDR3 nucleotides are TGTGCCAGCAGTTTATGGGCCGGGGGGGCGTATCAAGATACGCAGTATTTT.

V is TRBV5-4 and J is TRBJ1-1, with D unclear. Germline V CDR1 and CDR2: SGHNT, YYREEE (reference sequence). The CDR3 extends over 14 amino acids. Deletions cut 5 bases from V and 1 base from J, with 12 bases between. The CDR3 nucleotides are TGTGCCAGCAGATACGGACGGGAGAACACTGAAGCTTTCTTT. This translates into CASRYGRENTEAFF.

The rearrangement joins TRBV4-1 to TRBJ2-5, with 7 bases fitting TRBD2. This CDR3 comprises 16 residues. V lost 1 base, J lost 0 bases, and 5 bases stayed unmatched. Germline CDR1 reads MGHRA; CDR2 reads YSYEKL. The CDR3 region has the DNA TGCGCCAGCAGCCAAGGACTAGCCGTGAACCAAGAGACCCAGTACTTC. Its translation: CASSQGLAVNQETQYF.

The chain joins TRBV5-6 to TRBJ2-1, with 11 bases lining up with TRBD2. In germline, CDR1 is SGHDT, CDR2 YYEEEE. The CDR3 extends over 15 amino acids. V shed 1 base and J 7 bases; nucleotides not matched to a gene: 4. The CDR3 bases are TGTGCCAGCAGCTTGCTAGCGGGGGGTATTAATGAGCAGTTCTTC. Protein product: CASSLLAGGINEQFF.

V and J are TRBV5-1 and TRBJ2-3, with TRBD1 matching over 8 bases. This CDR3 has 15 amino acids. With V trimmed by 0 bases and J by 5 bases, 5 bases remained unmatched. The germline gives CDR1 SGHRS, CDR2 YFSETQ. This CDR3 reads CASSLVQGAGDTQYF. CDR3 DNA sequence: TGCGCCAGCAGCTTGGTTCAGGGGGCAGGAGATACGCAGTATTTT.

The rearrangement links TRBV5-4 to TRBJ1-1; 11 positions match TRBD1. CDR1 is SGHNT, CDR2 YYREEE, per germline (reference sequence). V shed 6 bases, J shed 4 bases, and the junction held 14 bases outside the gene matches. This CDR3 has 17 residues. CDR3 sequence: CASTLGQGADLVTEAFF. As DNA, the CDR3 is TGTGCCAGCACCCTAGGACAGGGGGCGGATCTTGTCACTGAAGCTTTCTTT.

This sequence joins TRBV11-2 and TRBJ2-7; tentatively, D is TRBD2 (6 bases). Germline-derived CDR1 and CDR2 are SGHAT and FQNNGV. The CDR3 totals 14 residues. V was shortened by 0 bases and J by 3 bases, with 9 bases between the two germline ends. CDR3 nucleotide sequence: TGTGCCAGCAGCTTAGATGGGACTGGCTACGAGCAGTACTTC. Translated: CASSLDGTGYEQYF. The entire variable domain, with the rest obtained from reference TRBV11-2 and TRBJ2-7, is as follows: EAGVAQSPRYKIIEKRQSVAFWCNPISGHATLYWYQQILGQGPKLLIQFQNNGVVDDSQLPKDRFSAERLKGVDSTLKIQPAKLEDSAVYLCASSLDGTGYEQYFGPGTRLTVT.

The V call is TRBV6-6, the J call TRBJ1-6, with 10 bases identical to TRBD1. The germline gives CDR1 MNHNY, CDR2 SVGAGI (reference sequence). CDR3 length equals 15 residues. V was clipped by 8 bases and J by 10 bases; unmatched bases: 11. CDR3 coding DNA: TGTGCCAGCGGCTCAACCGGGACAGGGGACTCACCCCTCCACTTT. Residues: CASGSTGTGDSPLHF.

The chain has TRBV4-1 and TRBJ2-7; perhaps TRBD1 as D (7 bases). The V gene's germline CDR1 is MGHRA and CDR2 YSYEKL. There are 14 residues in the CDR3. The V end lost 4 bases, the J end lost 7 bases, and 17 bases lay between the germline ends. CDR3: CASSLISTGREQYF. CDR3 sequence (DNA): TGCGCCAGCAGCCTCATTTCGACAGGGAGGGAGCAGTACTTC.

The genes are TRBV3-1 (or the pseudogene TRBV3-2) and TRBJ1-1, with D perhaps matching TRBD1 (6 bases). The CDR3 consists of 12 residues. V lost 8 bases and J lost 4, with 11 bases in between. Germline values: CDR1 LGHDT, CDR2 YNNKEL (reference sequence). DNA of the CDR3: TGTGCCAGCGGAAGGACAGCCACTGAAGCTTTCTTT. Protein sequence: CASGRTATEAFF.

V is TRBV30 and J is TRBJ2-7; 9 nucleotides line up with TRBD2. The ends lost 2 bases at V and 0 bases at J; junction bases unmatched: 8. From germline, CDR1 is GTSNPN and CDR2 SVGIG (reference sequence). The CDR3 consists of 16 residues. The CDR3 spells CAWSPHSGGLSYEQYF. CDR3 DNA: TGTGCCTGGAGTCCCCATAGCGGGGGCCTCTCCTACGAGCAGTACTTC.

The chain links TRBV3-1 (or the pseudogene TRBV3-2) to TRBJ2-3; 11 bases map to TRBD2. Germline CDR1 and CDR2: LGHDT and YNNKEL (reference sequence). J was trimmed by 4 bases and V by 4 bases; bases with no gene match: 4. This CDR3 has 15 amino acids. The CDR3 DNA is TGTGCCAGCAGCCCGTTAGCGGGGGGGCCAGATACGCAGTATTTT. Its protein product is CASSPLAGGPDTQYF.

The rearrangement uses TRBV11-3 and TRBJ2-2, with D unclear. The CDR3 sequence is 14 residues long. Germline CDR1 SGHNT, CDR2 YENEEA. The germline V and J ends were trimmed by 3 bases and 1 base, with 6 bases remaining between them. The CDR3 loop reads CASSFSGNTGELFF. For the CDR3, the DNA is TGTGCCAGCAGCTTTTCAGGGAACACCGGGGAGCTGTTTTTT.

V is TRBV7-8 and J is TRBJ2-7, with 9 bases matching TRBD1. The V gene's germline CDR1 is SGHVS and CDR2 FQNEAQ. V shed 3 bases and J 1 base; nucleotides not matched to a gene: 4. The CDR3 loop spans 15 amino acids. The CDR3 here is CASSFTGQGSYEQYF. Here the CDR3 DNA reads TGTGCCAGCAGCTTCACTGGACAGGGGTCCTACGAGCAGTACTTC.

V usage is TRBV6-1 and J usage is TRBJ2-7; D uncertain. This CDR3 has 14 residues. The germline V and J ends were trimmed by 1 base and 4 bases, with 11 bases remaining between them. Germline assignment: CDR1 MNHNS and CDR2 SASEGT. CDR3 in DNA: TGTGCCAGCAGTGAAGTAACAGCAGATTACGAGCAGTACTTC. Amino acids: CASSEVTADYEQYF.

DNA for the CDR3: TGTGCCAGCAGTGCGGGACAGAGAAATGAAAAACTGTTTTTT. It yields the protein CASSAGQRNEKLFF. The chain recombines TRBV25-1 with TRBJ1-4, with 7 nucleotides matching TRBD1. The germline V gene encodes CDR1 MGHDK and CDR2 SYGVNS. J lost 5 bases, V lost 4 bases, and 4 bases had no gene match. The CDR3 has 14 residues.

This chain joins TRBV3-1 (or the pseudogene TRBV3-2) and TRBJ2-3; possibly TRBD2 for D (7 bases). The CDR3 runs to 16 residues. Germline V lookup: CDR1 LGHDT, CDR2 YNNKEL (reference sequence). V shed 7 bases and J shed 2 bases, with 19 bases lying between them. The CDR3 bases are TGTGCCAGCAACCTTGCGGGGGCGGGAGCCACAGATACGCAGTATTTT. Its translation: CASNLAGAGATDTQYF.

This clone was counted many times. The chain couples TRBV2 to TRBJ1-3; D gene uncertain. Germline loops: CDR1 SNHLY, CDR2 FYNNEI. Trimming took 3 bases from V and 2 from J, leaving 14 bases between them. The CDR3 length is 16 residues. The CDR3 DNA follows: TGTGCCAGCAGTGATTTGGCCGGAGCGGCTGGAAACACCATATATTTT. Translated: CASSDLAGAAGNTIYF.

The J gene is TRBJ2-1, the V gene TRBV11-2, with a tentative D call TRBD1 (7 bases). This CDR3 comprises 13 residues. V lost 0 bases, J lost 10 bases, and 10 bases lay in between. In germline, CDR1 is SGHAT, CDR2 FQNNGV. CDR3 bases: TGTGCCAGCAGCTTAGACAGGGGGGCCGAGCAGTTCTTC. It translates to CASSLDRGAEQFF.

The rearrangement links TRBV14 to TRBJ1-1; D not certain. Trimming cost V 3 bases and J 4 bases, with 18 bases left between them. The CDR3 sequence is 16 residues long. The germline V gene encodes CDR1 SGHDN and CDR2 FVKESK. The CDR3 nucleotides read TGTGCCAGCAGCCAGTATAGTACTACTCGGGGCACTGAAGCTTTCTTT. It translates to CASSQYSTTRGTEAFF. The full variable domain, rest sourced from reference TRBV14 and TRBJ1-1, is EAGVTQFPSHSVIEKGQTVTLRCDPISGHDNLYWYRRVMGKEIKFLLHFVKESKQDESGMPNNRFLAERTGGTYSTLKVQPAELEDSGVYFCASSQYSTTRGTEAFFGQGTRLTVV.

The rearrangement links TRBV9 to TRBJ2-1; TRBD2 is a possible D gene (6 bases). The CDR3 extends over 15 amino acids. V was pared by 0 bases and J by 3 bases, with 10 bases between. Germline assignment: CDR1 SGDLS and CDR2 YYNGEE. The CDR3 sequence is CASSVAETSYNEQFF. CDR3 in DNA: TGTGCCAGCAGCGTAGCTGAGACTAGCTACAATGAGCAGTTCTTC.

This chain connects TRBV30 to TRBJ1-1; tentatively, D is TRBD1 (6 bases). This CDR3 region has 15 residues. With 1 base removed from V and 4 bases from J, the gap between germline ends came to 16 bases. CDR1 and CDR2 from the germline V gene are GTSNPN and SVGIG (reference sequence). CDR3 bases: TGTGCCTGGAGTGCCTTAAACAGGGTTCGCACTGAAGCTTTCTTT. Translated, it gives CAWSALNRVRTEAFF.

V gene TRBV24-1 combines with J gene TRBJ1-5, with D unclear. The germline CDR1 and CDR2 sequences are KGHDR and SFDVKD. V lost 2 bases to trimming and J lost 7 bases, with 11 bases between them. This CDR3 spans 14 amino acids. The CDR3 DNA reads as TGTGCCACCAGTGATTCCACCGCGGGGCAGCCCCAGCATTTT. Its protein is CATSDSTAGQPQHF.

The rearrangement joins TRBV12-3 or TRBV12-4 to TRBJ2-5, with a weak D call TRBD1 (6 bases). The CDR3 has 13 residues. Trimming left V 2 bases short and J 5 bases short, with 9 bases between. The CDR3: CASSLKRGETQYF. CDR3 in DNA: TGTGCCAGCAGTTTAAAAAGGGGGGAGACCCAGTACTTC.